Each of the 30 T cell receptor beta chains below was sequenced from the same sample in a study of T cells in localized non-small cell lung cancer. The protocol was immunoSEQ multiplex PCR, while the TCRdb copy is restricted to in-frame clones and leaves out a portion. Among about 19,000 clones listed, approximately 80% were seen once. Material: peripheral blood, obtained before any cancer treatment. Source of these receptors: a female donor over 55 with stage I lung adenocarcinoma.

In this sample, this clone turned up once. V and J are TRBV19 and TRBJ1-5; D is uncertain. The CDR3 sequence is 16 residues long. V gave up 4 bases and J gave up 0 bases, with 13 bases separating them. CDR1 is LNHDA, CDR2 SQIVND, per germline (reference sequence). CDR3 sequence: CASSKVDGNSNQPQHF. For the CDR3, the DNA is TGTGCCAGTAGTAAAGTGGACGGTAATAGCAATCAGCCCCAGCATTTT.

J is TRBJ1-2 and V is TRBV6-6, with a weak D call TRBD1 (6 bases). V gave up 4 bases and J gave up 5 bases, with 11 bases separating them. CDR3 length: 13 amino acids. The germline CDR1 and CDR2 sequences are MNHNY and SVGAGI (reference sequence). The CDR3 nucleotides are TGTGCCAGCAGTTTTCCCCAGGGGTATGGCTACACCTTC. Protein sequence: CASSFPQGYGYTF.

The sample holds a few counts of this clone. The chain joins TRBV5-1 to TRBJ1-2, with 7 positions matching TRBD1. J lost 4 bases, V lost 5 bases, and 5 bases had no gene match. This CDR3 spans 13 amino acids. Germline CDR1 SGHRS, CDR2 YFSETQ. The CDR3 reads CASSIDRAYGYTF. DNA of the CDR3: TGCGCCAGCAGTATCGACAGGGCCTATGGCTACACCTTC.

V is TRBV7-7 and J is TRBJ2-2; unclear D gene. The CDR3 is 17 residues long. Germline V gives CDR1 SSHAT, CDR2 FNYEAQ (reference sequence). Trimming removed 2 bases at V and 0 bases at J, with 13 bases between. This CDR3 reads CASSLKGPLANTGELFF. CDR3 in DNA: TGTGCCAGCAGCTTAAAAGGTCCCCTCGCGAACACCGGGGAGCTGTTTTTT.

This clone turned up a few times. The chain carries TRBV18 and TRBJ1-2, with D unresolved. The germline V gene encodes CDR1 KGHSH and CDR2 LQKENI. This CDR3 has 15 residues. V lost 1 base, J lost 0 bases, and 9 bases lay in between. The CDR3 sequence: CASSPRTVANYGYTF. CDR3 sequence (DNA): TGTGCCAGCTCACCACGTACGGTAGCTAACTATGGCTACACCTTC.

The chain is built from TRBV4-2 and TRBJ2-5, with TRBD2 matching over 9 bases. Germline CDR1 LGHNA, CDR2 YNFKEQ. CDR3 length equals 16 residues. Trimming at V came to 4 bases and at J to 5 bases, leaving 11 bases not matched to a gene. The CDR3 nucleotides are TGTGCCAGCAGCCCCCGGCTGGCGGGGGGGCTTGAGACCCAGTACTTC. It specifies CASSPRLAGGLETQYF.

This sequence joins TRBV7-2 and TRBJ2-5; TRBD1 aligns across 9 bases. Germline trimming cut 6 bases from V and 4 bases from J; bases unmatched to any gene: 6. Germline V lookup: CDR1 SGHTA, CDR2 FQGNSA. The CDR3 extends over 14 amino acids. CDR3 nucleotide sequence: TGTGCCAGCAGGCCTACAGGGGGCGGAGAGACCCAGTACTTC. It codes for CASRPTGGGETQYF.

The V and J genes are TRBV15 and TRBJ1-2; 7 bases line up with TRBD1. Germline CDR1 is LNHNV and CDR2 is YYDKDF (reference sequence). This CDR3 is 15 amino acids long. The V gene end was trimmed by 2 bases and the J gene end by 4 bases; junction bases not matched to a gene: 7. CDR3 DNA sequence: TGTGCCACCAGCAGAACAGGGGCCAAATTCTATGGCTACACCTTC. It specifies CATSRTGAKFYGYTF.

This chain links TRBV6-5 with TRBJ2-4; 10 nucleotides align to TRBD1. CDR1 and CDR2 from the germline V gene are MNHEY and SVGAGI. CDR3 length equals 14 residues. Trimming removed 7 bases from V and 5 bases from J; junction bases left unmatched: 5. CDR3 in amino acids: CASTTGTGENIQYF. CDR3 in DNA: TGTGCCAGCACCACCGGGACAGGGGAAAACATTCAGTACTTC.

This clone is a singleton in its sample. The chain employs TRBV18 and TRBJ1-2; 10 bases are a match to TRBD1. V dropped 3 bases and J dropped 8; count of bases not matched to a gene: 9. Germline V lookup: CDR1 KGHSH, CDR2 LQKENI. There are 15 residues in the CDR3. This chain's CDR3 is CASSPTGGKSRGYTF. Here the CDR3 DNA reads TGTGCCAGCTCACCGACAGGGGGCAAATCAAGAGGCTACACCTTC.

This clone has more than one count but fewer than ten. The rearrangement uses TRBV7-8 and TRBJ1-1, with 10 bases that match TRBD1. The CDR3 extends over 15 amino acids. CDR1 and CDR2 from the germline V gene are SGHVS and FQNEAQ. Trimming took 8 bases from V and 8 from J; bases not matched to a gene: 14. CDR3 loop: CASGQGTGALGEAFF. In nucleotides, the CDR3 is TGTGCCAGCGGCCAAGGGACAGGGGCACTTGGGGAAGCTTTCTTT.

In DNA form, the CDR3 reads TGTGCCTGGATCCTCCCCGGGCGGGACACTGAAGCTTTCTTT. Translation: CAWILPGRDTEAFF. J is TRBJ1-1 and V is TRBV30; D gene ambiguous. Germline V gene lookup returns CDR1 GTSNPN and CDR2 SVGIG (reference sequence). V was clipped by 4 bases and J by 3 bases, with 15 bases between them. The CDR3 loop spans 14 amino acids.

J is TRBJ1-5 and V is TRBV19, with a tentative D call TRBD1 (5 bases). The length of the CDR3 is 15 residues. V was clipped by 3 bases and J by 4 bases, with 13 bases between them. The germline gives CDR1 LNHDA, CDR2 SQIVND (reference sequence). DNA for the CDR3: TGTGCCAGTAGTATTCAGGGTATGGGGAATCAGCCCCAGCATTTT. It codes for CASSIQGMGNQPQHF.

The V call is TRBV6-6, the J call TRBJ1-5; D not resolved. The V end was cut by 0 bases, the J end by 9 bases, with 6 bases between. The germline CDR1 and CDR2 sequences are MNHNY and SVGAGI (reference sequence). The CDR3 has 12 amino acids. CDR3 coding DNA: TGTGCCAGCAGTTACTCAGTGGGGCCCCAGCATTTT. It yields the protein CASSYSVGPQHF.

The chain carries TRBV19 and TRBJ1-5, with no clear D. Germline V lookup: CDR1 LNHDA, CDR2 SQIVND (reference sequence). The CDR3 sequence is 12 residues long. The ends were cut back, 5 bases at V and 7 bases at J, with 9 bases in the middle. Here the CDR3 DNA reads TGTGCCAGTAGTCCGCGGGTCCAGCCCCAGCATTTT. This encodes CASSPRVQPQHF.

This clone was seen a handful of times. This rearrangement joins TRBV7-9 to TRBJ1-5, with D maybe TRBD1 (5 bases). CDR1 and CDR2 from the germline V gene are SEHNR and FQNEAQ (reference sequence). Trimming took off 3 bases at V and 8 bases at J, with 17 bases between the two ends. This CDR3 spans 15 amino acids. The CDR3 reads CASSLRKQARKPQHF. The CDR3 DNA reads TGTGCCAGCAGCTTGAGGAAACAGGCGAGGAAGCCCCAGCATTTT.

V is TRBV5-4 and J is TRBJ1-1; D remains unclear. Germline CDR1 and CDR2: SGHNT and YYREEE (reference sequence). V lost 0 bases to trimming and J lost 3 bases, with 6 bases between them. This CDR3 has 13 residues. The DNA of the CDR3 is TGTGCCAGCAGCTTGGCCAGTTACACTGAAGCTTTCTTT. It codes for CASSLASYTEAFF.

This sequence joins TRBV19 and TRBJ2-1, with D possibly TRBD1 on 6 matching bases. V lost 3 bases and J 5 bases, leaving 14 bases between the germline ends. This CDR3 contains 15 residues. Germline V gives CDR1 LNHDA, CDR2 SQIVND (reference sequence). As DNA, the CDR3 is TGTGCCAGTAGTATGGGGGCTAGCATCAACAATGAGCAGTTCTTC. Translated, it gives CASSMGASINNEQFF.

The chain recombines TRBV5-4 with TRBJ1-1; a weak D match, TRBD1 (6 bases). The V end lost 4 bases, the J end lost 3 bases, and 16 bases lay between the germline ends. Germline assignment: CDR1 SGHNT and CDR2 YYREEE (reference sequence). The CDR3 covers 15 residues. CDR3 sequence reads: CASSQVQGIHTEAFF. CDR3 nucleotide sequence: TGTGCCAGCAGCCAAGTTCAGGGGATACACACTGAAGCTTTCTTT.

The chain employs TRBV19 and TRBJ1-5; D gene ambiguous. The CDR3 is made up of 12 amino acids. V lost 5 bases and J lost 0, with 2 bases in between. Germline CDR1 and CDR2: LNHDA and SQIVND (reference sequence). CDR3 sequence (DNA): TGTGCCAGTAGTTTTAGCAATCAGCCCCAGCATTTT. Amino acids: CASSFSNQPQHF.

This clone was picked up a small number of times. The J gene is TRBJ2-1, the V gene TRBV11-1, with 7 bases lining up with TRBD2. V lost 5 bases and J lost 4; bases outside the gene matches: 5. The CDR3 consists of 14 residues. CDR1 and CDR2 (germline): SGHAT, FQDESV (reference sequence). The CDR3 region has the DNA TGTGCCAGCAGCGCGGGAGTCCTTTACAATGAGCAGTTCTTC. Translating it yields CASSAGVLYNEQFF.

Here the CDR3 DNA reads TGTGCCAGCAGCTTAGTGGGGGCAGGGGGCACAGATACGCAGTATTTT. It yields the protein CASSLVGAGGTDTQYF. The chain carries TRBV7-2 and TRBJ2-3; D perhaps matches TRBD1 (6 bases). V lost 1 base to trimming and J lost 1 base, with 12 bases between them. The CDR3 spans 16 residues. Germline assignment: CDR1 SGHTA and CDR2 FQGNSA.

The chain employs TRBV6-1 and TRBJ1-2, with 7 nucleotides matching TRBD1. This CDR3 is 14 amino acids long. The V gene end was trimmed by 7 bases and the J gene end by 4 bases; junction bases not matched to a gene: 9. The germline V gene encodes CDR1 MNHNS and CDR2 SASEGT. In DNA form, the CDR3 reads TGTGCCAGCATCCTGACAGGGATGGTCTATGGCTACACCTTC. Translation: CASILTGMVYGYTF.

V gene TRBV19 combines with J gene TRBJ1-3, with D perhaps TRBD1 (5 bases). This CDR3 spans 15 amino acids. CDR1 and CDR2 from the germline V gene are LNHDA and SQIVND (reference sequence). V was pared by 2 bases and J by 0 bases, with 8 bases between. Here the CDR3 reads CASSIITGSGNTIYF. The CDR3 DNA sequence: TGTGCCAGTAGTATAATTACAGGCTCTGGAAACACCATATATTTT.

In its sample, this clone ranks as medium-sized. This chain links TRBV25-1 with TRBJ1-2; TRBD1 aligns across 7 bases. Germline V lookup: CDR1 MGHDK, CDR2 SYGVNS. This CDR3 spans 15 amino acids. The V segment lost 3 bases and the J segment 4 bases; nucleotides outside the gene matches: 8. CDR3 nucleotides: TGTGCCAGCAGTGAGAGTTTAGGGGACAGCTATGGCTACACCTTC. Encoded protein: CASSESLGDSYGYTF.

The chain has TRBV19 and TRBJ2-2; maybe TRBD1 (5 bases). The V and J ends lost 5 bases and 1 base respectively, with 11 bases between them. Germline V CDR1 and CDR2: LNHDA, SQIVND (reference sequence). This CDR3 has 15 amino acids. The CDR3 sequence is CASSPLQGNTGELFF. DNA for the CDR3: TGTGCCAGTAGTCCTCTTCAGGGGAACACCGGGGAGCTGTTTTTT.

The chain links TRBV2 to TRBJ1-5, with TRBD1 identical over 7 bases. V trimming: 4 bases; J trimming: 7 bases; junction bases outside the gene matches: 10. The CDR3 totals 15 residues. Germline V gene sequence: CDR1 SNHLY, CDR2 FYNNEI. CDR3 region: CASSVGRQGGQPQHF. CDR3 coding DNA: TGTGCCAGCAGTGTAGGTCGACAGGGAGGGCAGCCCCAGCATTTT. The complete variable domain, with remaining parts taken from reference TRBV2 and TRBJ1-5, reads EPEVTQTPSHQVTQMGQEVILRCVPISNHLYFYWYRQILGQKVEFLVSFYNNEISEKSEIFDDQFSVERPDGSNFTLKIRSTKLEDSAMYFCASSVGRQGGQPQHFGDGTRLSIL.

This clone has only a few counts. V usage is TRBV28 and J usage is TRBJ2-3; tentative D call: TRBD2 (5 bases). The CDR3 runs 13 residues. The germline V gene has CDR1 MDHEN and CDR2 SYDVKM. V lost 1 base to trimming and J lost 4 bases, with 6 bases between them. The CDR3 loop is CASSLSAADTQYF. DNA for the CDR3: TGTGCCAGCAGTTTATCAGCGGCAGATACGCAGTATTTT. Together with reference TRBV28 and TRBJ2-3, the CDR3 gives the full variable domain: DVKVTQSSRYLVKRTGEKVFLECVQDMDHENMFWYRQDPGLGLRLIYFSYDVKMKEKGDIPEGYSVSREKKERFSLILESASTNQTSMYLCASSLSAADTQYFGPGTRLTVL.

The chain couples TRBV5-4 to TRBJ2-5; 8 bases are a match to TRBD1. The CDR3 runs 14 residues. Per germline, CDR1 SGHNT and CDR2 YYREEE (reference sequence). Trimming took 4 bases from V and 0 from J; bases not matched to a gene: 2. In DNA form, the CDR3 reads TGTGCCAGCAGCCGGGACAGGTACCAAGAGACCCAGTACTTC. Encoded protein: CASSRDRYQETQYF. The complete variable domain, with remaining parts taken from reference TRBV5-4 and TRBJ2-5, reads ETGVTQSPTHLIKTRGQQVTLRCSSQSGHNTVSWYQQALGQGPQFIFQYYREEENGRGNFPPRFSGLQFPNYSSELNVNALELDDSALYLCASSRDRYQETQYFGPGTRLLVL.

The chain is built from TRBV7-3 and TRBJ2-2; 9 nucleotides agree with TRBD1. Germline V CDR1 and CDR2: SGHTA, FQGTGA. The V gene end was trimmed by 4 bases and the J gene end by 5 bases; junction bases not matched to a gene: 5. The CDR3 is 15 residues long. CDR3 sequence (DNA): TGTGCCAGCAGCTCCCGGGACAGGGCTACCGGGGAGCTGTTTTTT. Protein: CASSSRDRATGELFF.